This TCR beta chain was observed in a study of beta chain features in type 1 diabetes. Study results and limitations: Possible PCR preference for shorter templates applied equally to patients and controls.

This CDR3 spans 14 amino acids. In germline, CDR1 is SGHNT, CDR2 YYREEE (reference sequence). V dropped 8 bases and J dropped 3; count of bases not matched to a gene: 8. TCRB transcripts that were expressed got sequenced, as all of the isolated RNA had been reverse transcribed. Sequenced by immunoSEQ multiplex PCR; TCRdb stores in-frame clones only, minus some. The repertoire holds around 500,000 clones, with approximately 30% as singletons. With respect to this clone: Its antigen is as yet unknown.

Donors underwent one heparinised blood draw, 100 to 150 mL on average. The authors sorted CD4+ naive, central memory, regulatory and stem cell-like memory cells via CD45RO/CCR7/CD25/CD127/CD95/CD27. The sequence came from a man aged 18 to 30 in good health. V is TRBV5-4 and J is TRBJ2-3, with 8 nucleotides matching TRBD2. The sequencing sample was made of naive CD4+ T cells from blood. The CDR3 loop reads CASRSGTGTDTQYF. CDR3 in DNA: TGTGCCAGTCGTAGCGGGACCGGGACAGATACGCAGTATTTT.